These 20 T cell receptor beta chains share one sample of origin, sequenced in a study of T-cell memory formation after mild COVID-19. A single record per CDR3 protein comes from TCRdb applying MiXCR to the 5' RACE reads. The data hold a few hundred thousand distinct CDR3 sequences, with roughly 20% observed a single time. Specimen: PBMCs or a T cell subset sorted from them (not recorded which). These receptor sequences come from an adult woman who had mild COVID-19 (a few samples of this study predate the infection). Cell type and time point are not known.

This clonotype was detected many times. This sequence joins TRBV7-6 and TRBJ2-3, with TRBD2 identical over 14 bases. Losses at the gene ends were 5 bases for V and 3 bases for J; bases not matched to a gene: 4. Germline CDR1 SGHVS, CDR2 FNYEAQ. The CDR3 length is 16 residues. Written as DNA, the CDR3 is TGTGCCAGCAGCACATGGACTAGCGGGGGGACAGATACGCAGTATTTT. It translates to CASSTWTSGGTDTQYF.

A word on this clonotype: A junction end diverges from the germline sequence, so it may reflect a read error. The rearrangement joins TRBV29-1 to TRBJ2-7; TRBD1 agrees at 7 bases. Germline lookup yields CDR1 SQVTM and CDR2 ANQGSEA. This CDR3 is 12 amino acids long. The CDR3 spells CSVEDRDDEQYF. CDR3 nucleotide sequence: TGCAGCGTGGAAGACAGGGACGACGAGCAGTACTTC.

This clonotype has a handful of counts. The CDR3 DNA reads TGCAGTGCTAGAGCCAAACCCGGACAAAAAGCTAACTATGGCTACACCTTC. Amino acids: CSARAKPGQKANYGYTF. V usage is TRBV20-1 and J usage is TRBJ1-2; D perhaps matches TRBD1 (5 bases). V shed 1 base and J shed 0 bases, with 18 bases lying between them. The CDR3 has 17 amino acids. Looked up from germline, CDR1 is DFQATT and CDR2 is SNEGSKA (reference sequence).

This clonotype was seen only a few times. The chain recombines TRBV20-1 with TRBJ2-7; D not resolved. Germline lookup yields CDR1 DFQATT and CDR2 SNEGSKA (reference sequence). The ends were cut back, 1 base at V and 4 bases at J, with 8 bases in the middle. The CDR3 is 12 amino acids. The CDR3 DNA sequence: TGCAGTGCTAGAGTTGGGGATTACGAGCAGTACTTC. Translated: CSARVGDYEQYF.

The chain links TRBV4-1 to TRBJ2-1; D is perhaps TRBD2 (6 bases). The germline V and J ends were trimmed by 0 bases and 6 bases, with 12 bases remaining between them. The germline gives CDR1 MGHRA, CDR2 YSYEKL. The CDR3 contains 15 residues. CDR3 region: CASSQEGRGVNEQFF. The CDR3, as DNA: TGCGCCAGCAGCCAAGAGGGGCGCGGGGTCAATGAGCAGTTCTTC.

Here the CDR3 reads CASSPLLWGPSYEQYF. DNA of the CDR3: TGCGCCAGCAGCCCGCTCCTGTGGGGGCCCTCCTACGAGCAGTACTTC. V gene TRBV4-1 combines with J gene TRBJ2-7; D might be TRBD1 (6 bases). CDR3 length: 16 amino acids. Deletions cut 4 bases from V and 0 bases from J, with 16 bases between. Germline assignment: CDR1 MGHRA and CDR2 YSYEKL.

This clonotype was counted a few times. The chain links TRBV5-1 to TRBJ2-3, with D maybe TRBD1 (5 bases). Germline V CDR1 and CDR2: SGHRS, YFSETQ. The CDR3 consists of 16 residues. V was pared by 4 bases and J by 2 bases, with 17 bases between. The CDR3 sequence: CASSVGDSAPTDTQYF. The CDR3 DNA reads as TGCGCCAGCAGCGTAGGTGACAGCGCTCCCACAGATACGCAGTATTTT.

This clonotype turned up a few times. CDR3 in DNA: TGCAGTGTTAGGAGGTCGGGGACTAGCGGGGACAATGAGCAGTTCTTC. This encodes CSVRRSGTSGDNEQFF. The rearrangement joins TRBV20-1 to TRBJ2-1; the match to TRBD2 covers 13 bases. The CDR3 totals 16 residues. Germline CDR1 and CDR2: DFQATT and SNEGSKA (reference sequence). The junction had 11 bases not matched to a gene; V was cut back by 7 bases and J by 5 bases.

This chain uses TRBV10-3 with TRBJ1-2, with D unresolved. The V end was cut by 4 bases, the J end by 6 bases, with 15 bases between. Germline lookup yields CDR1 ENHRY and CDR2 SYGVKD. This CDR3 has 14 residues. The CDR3 is CAISVSGNRDGYTF. The CDR3 DNA reads TGTGCCATCAGTGTTTCGGGTAATCGTGATGGCTACACCTTC.

J is TRBJ2-5 and V is TRBV7-7, with D hard to call. The V gene lost 6 bases and the J gene lost 2 bases, with 13 bases spanning the gap. The CDR3 extends over 14 amino acids. CDR1 is SSHAT and CDR2 is FNYEAQ in the germline V gene (reference sequence). The CDR3 DNA sequence: TGTGCCAGCAGACCTGCCGGTAGTCAAGAGACCCAGTACTTC. This encodes CASRPAGSQETQYF. The whole variable domain, remainder taken from reference TRBV7-7 and TRBJ2-5, is GAGVSQSPRYKVTKRGQDVTLRCDPISSHATLYWYQQALGQGPEFLTYFNYEAQPDKSGLPSDRFSAERPEGSISTLTIQRTEQRDSAMYRCASRPAGSQETQYFGPGTRLLVL.

The chain is built from TRBV19 and TRBJ2-5; D is tentatively TRBD1 or TRBD2 (6 bases each). Trimming stripped 6 bases from V and 4 bases from J, with 24 bases between. Germline CDR1 is LNHDA and CDR2 is SQIVND (reference sequence). CDR3 length: 17 amino acids. CDR3 sequence: CASSRGREWRVRETQYF. The CDR3 DNA reads as TGTGCCAGTAGCAGGGGTCGGGAGTGGCGGGTAAGAGAGACCCAGTACTTC.

The chain joins TRBV30 to TRBJ2-3; D is unresolved. The CDR3 runs to 11 residues. V was trimmed by 2 bases and J by 6 bases, leaving 6 bases between them. Germline V lookup: CDR1 GTSNPN, CDR2 SVGIG (reference sequence). CDR3 bases: TGTGCCTGGAGTAGGTGGGATACGCAGTATTTT. It codes for CAWSRWDTQYF.

This clonotype has just one count. The CDR3 loop is CSDCLNRAGTQYF. The DNA for the CDR3 is TGCAGCGATTGCCTGAACAGGGCCGGGACCCAGTACTTC. The genes are TRBV29-1 and TRBJ2-5, with D tentatively TRBD1 (6 bases). The germline V gene encodes CDR1 SQVTM and CDR2 ANQGSEA. V lost 7 bases, J lost 7 bases, and 19 bases lay in between. This CDR3 is built from 13 residues.

This clonotype has at least ten counts. This sequence joins TRBV5-1 and TRBJ2-7, with TRBD1 identical over 8 bases. With 4 bases clipped from V and 5 bases from J, the junction kept 5 bases outside the gene matches. This CDR3 contains 13 residues. Germline CDR1 reads SGHRS; CDR2 reads YFSETQ. Written as DNA, the CDR3 is TGCGCCAGCAGCCGGGACAGGACGGACGAGCAGTACTTC. Protein sequence: CASSRDRTDEQYF.

The chain uses TRBV5-1 and TRBJ2-5; D gene unclear. Trimming removed 5 bases at V and 3 bases at J, with 8 bases between. Germline CDR1 is SGHRS and CDR2 is YFSETQ. The CDR3 is 12 residues long. The CDR3 is CASSGPKETQYF. The DNA for the CDR3 is TGCGCCAGCAGTGGTCCCAAAGAGACCCAGTACTTC. Using reference TRBV5-1 and TRBJ2-5 for the parts outside the CDR3, the full variable domain is KAGVTQTPRYLIKTRGQQVTLSCSPISGHRSVSWYQQTPGQGLQFLFEYFSETQRNKGNFPGRFSGRQFSNSRSEMNVSTLELGDSALYLCASSGPKETQYFGPGTRLLVL.

The chain has TRBV11-2 and TRBJ2-1; D is unclear. Germline loops: CDR1 SGHAT, CDR2 FQNNGV. Trimming cost V 2 bases and J 5 bases, with 4 bases left between them. This CDR3 has 12 residues. DNA for the CDR3: TGTGCCAGCAGCTTACTGGACAATGAGCAGTTCTTC. Translation gives CASSLLDNEQFF.

The chain is built from TRBV7-9 and TRBJ2-1; D possibly corresponds to TRBD1 (5 bases). This CDR3 has 13 residues. V lost 5 bases and J 6 bases, leaving 11 bases between the germline ends. Germline V gene lookup returns CDR1 SEHNR and CDR2 FQNEAQ (reference sequence). The CDR3 region is CASSVGAVNEQFF. The CDR3 region has the DNA TGTGCCAGCAGCGTAGGGGCTGTCAATGAGCAGTTCTTC.

The V gene is TRBV7-9, the J gene TRBJ2-1, with a tentative D call TRBD2 (5 bases). Trimming shortened V by 10 bases and J by 4 bases, and 20 bases separated the two germline ends. In germline, CDR1 is SEHNR, CDR2 FQNEAQ (reference sequence). The CDR3 sequence is 15 residues long. The CDR3 spells CANSPYSGTYNEQFF. CDR3 bases: TGTGCCAACTCCCCGTACAGCGGCACTTACAATGAGCAGTTCTTC.

CDR3 in DNA: TGTGCCAGCAGTGTAAGCGGGAGGGCCGACGAGCAGTACTTC. This translates into CASSVSGRADEQYF. The chain links TRBV6-2 or TRBV6-3 to TRBJ2-7; 10 nucleotides align to TRBD2. This CDR3 spans 14 amino acids. Trimming took 5 bases from V and 5 from J; bases not matched to a gene: 6. The V gene's germline CDR1 is MNHEY and CDR2 SVGEGT.

The J gene is TRBJ1-2, the V gene TRBV9; tentatively, D is TRBD1 (5 bases). With 3 bases removed from V and 6 bases from J, the gap between germline ends came to 24 bases. The germline V gene has CDR1 SGDLS and CDR2 YYNGEE. The CDR3 has 17 amino acids. CDR3 loop: CASSASSSGGGLDGYTF. DNA of the CDR3: TGTGCCAGCAGCGCTAGTTCCAGTGGGGGAGGTTTAGATGGCTACACCTTC.